This T cell receptor (beta chain) stems from a study of blood T cell repertoires in COVID-19. About the research overall: The origin of the acute and convalescent COVID-19 samples was the United States, Italy and Spain. In each case, the material was cDNA or gDNA derived from T cells, B-cell-depleted T cells, or PBMCs.

The data were produced by immunoSEQ multiplex PCR, yet TCRdb's version contains in-frame clones alone and is incomplete. The sample comprises fewer than 120,000 clones, nearly 80% of which are singletons, and more than 15% rests with the top ten. The CDR3 length is 16 residues. Germline V gives CDR1 SGHDT, CDR2 YYEEEE. Trimming pared 0 bases from V and 2 bases from J, leaving 13 bases between. The source material was peripheral blood. This clonotype was obtained from a woman aged 80 or over with active or convalescent COVID-19. The chain is built from TRBV5-6 and TRBJ2-3; D unresolved. The CDR3 sequence: CASSLAETEHTDTQYF. CDR3 nucleotides: TGTGCCAGCAGCTTGGCCGAAACGGAGCACACAGATACGCAGTATTTT.